This paragraph reports one T cell receptor beta chain. The antigen remains undetermined. The record originates from a study of STAT5B mutations in CD4+ large granular lymphocyte leukemia. This CDR3 region has 13 residues. The junction had 4 bases not matched to a gene; V was cut back by 9 bases and J by 3 bases. Per germline, CDR1 SEHNR and CDR2 FQNEAQ (reference sequence). Clones were sequenced by immunoSEQ multiplex PCR, and TCRdb holds only the in-frame ones, with some missing. The sample lists about 48,000 clones; roughly three quarters were seen once. General study points: Main leukemic clonotypes were patient-specific, but roughly 25% appeared at low frequency elsewhere.

Input material: CD4+ T cells from blood buffy coats. V usage is TRBV7-9 and J usage is TRBJ2-7, with 11 bases lining up with TRBD1. The TCR originated in a human donor in good health. The DNA for the CDR3 is TGTGCCAGTGGGACAGGGGGGGACTACGAGCAGTACTTC. This sequence encodes CASGTGGDYEQYF.